The sequence of this TCR beta chain was determined in a study of T cell responses to AZD1222 COVID-19 vaccine (dated by TCRdb to the early 2020s). About the full investigation: AZD1222 recipients with second doses at about 4 weeks or about 12 weeks were pooled, because spike-specific TCR depth and breadth did not differ between schedules. Enrollment into the trials was organized by age into subgroups of 18-55, 56-69 and 70-plus years, and those subgroups contained roughly 150, 30 and 60 TCR-sequenced participants, respectively. TCR sequencing was performed for some 250 trial participants, of whom some 200 were given two doses of AZD1222 and approximately 25 were given two doses of MenACWY control vaccine.

Reading from cysteine to phenylalanine, the CDR3 counts 13 amino acids. CDR3 DNA only is kept here, 39 bases in frame from base 1. CDR1 is given as SNHLY and CDR2 as FYNNEI, both from the germline V gene. Cut back by 8 bases and 9 bases, the V and J ends lie 19 bases apart. The CDR3 regions of human TCRbeta chains were subjected to immunosequencing. The paper's data handling went like this. TCRs in the repertoires were matched against a reference library of SARS-CoV-2-specific TCRs that had been generated with the MIRA antigen-specificity platform. Breadth was defined as the fraction of unique TCRs that were SARS-CoV-2-associated, and depth was defined as the fraction of total T cells that were SARS-CoV-2-associated. Using the MIRA data, each spike-specific TCR was assigned both to the spike region to which the TCR was reactive and to a CD4 or CD8 class. Log10-transformed breadth and depth values were compared by one-way ANOVA with Sidak's multiple comparisons tests. Imported from immuneACCESS, the table was reduced by TCRdb to in-frame sequences with V and J called. These copies leave out some clones; in studies compared against another copy, an unresolved V gene accounts for under half, and the cause of the remainder is not known. The DNA was the basis for D and trimming; V, J and clone size are from that table. In this sample the table shows fewer than 120,000 clones, 92% of which occur a single time. In total, the top ten clones hold under 10% of the sample.

The time point label, as the study defines it: baseline before first vaccination. Vaccinee samples came from UK trials COV001 and COV002, including a single-blind randomized controlled phase 2/3 trial of AZD1222 (ChAdOx1 nCoV-19) in healthy adults. Trial participant PBMC samples were collected at day 0 and day 28 after the second dose for TCRbeta chain sequencing. The paper as a whole reports these results and caveats: After two AZD1222 doses, both the breadth and the depth of spike-specific TCRs were significantly higher than at day 0 and than in MenACWY recipients. The whole spike protein was spanned by vaccine-associated CD4 TCRs, and dominant responses were seen in regions 160-218 and 743-854. Most participants were white British and females outnumbered males, and the authors suggested that clonal diversity may have been underestimated. Conclusions about previously exposed vaccinees are limited, since just a handful of AZD1222 recipients were seropositive for SARS-CoV-2 at baseline. Nearly half of unique spike-specific TCRs reportedly recognized epitopes outside regions mutated in the B.1.351 and B.1.1.7 variants. Because no day 14 peak-response samples were available, the repertoires could be characterized only after the peak T cell response. In the small 56-69-year group, the increase in depth fell short of significance, most likely because of low power.

This clone was picked up a small number of times. Its antigen remains undetermined. There are no base qualities to consult, and no much larger clone falls within one base. The clonotype originates from an adult in good health. This specimen consisted of peripheral blood, obtained on day 0 of AZD1222 vaccination. The V gene is TRBV2 and the J gene is TRBJ1-2; the D segment could be TRBD1, given 6 matching bases. Here the CDR3 is given as CASGQNRRASYTF. The DNA is TGTGCCAGCGGACAGAATCGTCGGGCTAGCTACACCTTC.